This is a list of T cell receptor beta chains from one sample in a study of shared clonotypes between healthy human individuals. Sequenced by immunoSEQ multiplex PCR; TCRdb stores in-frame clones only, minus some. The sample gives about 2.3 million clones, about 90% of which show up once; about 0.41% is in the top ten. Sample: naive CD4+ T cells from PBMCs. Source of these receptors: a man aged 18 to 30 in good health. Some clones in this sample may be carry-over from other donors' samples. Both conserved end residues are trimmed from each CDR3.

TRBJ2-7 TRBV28 ASSLWSRDREHEQY
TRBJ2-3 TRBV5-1 ASSNPQWGTDTQY
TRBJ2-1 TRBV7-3 ASSASVPGASGEQF
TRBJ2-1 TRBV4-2 ASREAGGRGFHEQF
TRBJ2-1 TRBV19 ASSSPGLAGINEQF
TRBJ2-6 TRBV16 ASSQSWVGANVLT
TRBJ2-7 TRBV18 ASSPLQGTYEQY
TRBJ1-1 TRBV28 ASSRSRTGRNTEAF
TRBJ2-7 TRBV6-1 ASGRGIYEQY
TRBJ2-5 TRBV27 ASSLGGGETQY
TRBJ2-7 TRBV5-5 ASSSNRDRRTYEQY
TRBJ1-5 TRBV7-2 ASSLLGTGGQPQH
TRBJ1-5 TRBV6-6 ASSYSRPGSNQPQH
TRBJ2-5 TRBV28 ASSLKWKETQY
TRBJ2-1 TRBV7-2 ASSLMGAAGNEQF
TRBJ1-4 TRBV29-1 SAGTGPNEKLF
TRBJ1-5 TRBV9 ASSRDRGLSLRNQPQH
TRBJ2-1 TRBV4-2 ASSQAGPGDEQF
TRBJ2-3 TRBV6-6 ASSSISSDRNTQY
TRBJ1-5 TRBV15 ATSREGRGHQPQH
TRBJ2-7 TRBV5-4 ASSLPLGTGYEQY
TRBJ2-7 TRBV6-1 ASSDFRDSSYEQY
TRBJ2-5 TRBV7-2 ASSGRRSASNQETQY
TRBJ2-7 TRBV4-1 ASSQERGEGTYEQY
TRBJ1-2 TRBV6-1 ASATSRDPSYGYT
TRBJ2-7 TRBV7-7 ASSLRLASEQY
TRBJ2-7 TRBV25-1 ASSESGAGGPYEQY
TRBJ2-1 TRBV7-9 ASSLEFGTGGGEQF
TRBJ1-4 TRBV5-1 ASSLVGVATNEKLF
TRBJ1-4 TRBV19 ASRYRASVGEKLF
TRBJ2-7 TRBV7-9 ASSLPAGAFVWTYEQY
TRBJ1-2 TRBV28 ASSLAGSNYGYT
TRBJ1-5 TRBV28 ASSPPDRFNQPQH